A selection of T cell receptor beta chains follows, all from one sample in a study of identical twins. TCRdb processed the 5' RACE reads anew with MiXCR; each CDR3 protein has one entry. This table holds 1.5 million to 2 million distinct CDR3 sequences, around 33% found once. Material: cord blood. These receptors were taken from a newborn girl in good health. The CDR3 runs from the conserved cysteine through the conserved F or W. A D gene is named only where the DNA matches it firmly. A row's size may be missing; if present it is once, few, many or a size class.

CDR3aa,CDR3nt,d_gene,j_gene,abundance,v_gene
CASSFREIEQYF,TGTGCCAGCAGTTTTCGGGAGATCGAGCAGTACTTC,NA,TRBJ2-7,NA,TRBV12-3/TRBV12-4
CASSEERSTYNEQYF,TGTGCCAGCAGTGAGGAGCGGTCCACGTACAATGAGCAGTACTTC,NA,TRBJ2-7,NA,TRBV6-4
CASSLEIRLAGFYADTQYF,TGTGCCAGCAGCTTAGAGATTCGACTAGCGGGGTTTTACGCAGATACGCAGTATTTT,TRBD2,TRBJ2-3,NA,TRBV7-9
CSVEDVRTGDTEAFF,TGCAGCGTTGAAGATGTAAGGACAGGGGACACTGAAGCTTTCTTT,TRBD1,TRBJ1-1,few,TRBV29-1
CASTERGADTQYF,TGTGCCAGCACCGAAAGGGGGGCAGATACGCAGTATTTT,NA,TRBJ2-3,NA,TRBV25-1
CSARQGWPSEKLFF,TGCAGTGCTAGACAGGGCTGGCCGAGTGAAAAACTGTTTTTT,NA,TRBJ1-4,NA,TRBV20-1
CSARDNRRQPYEQYF,TGCAGTGCTAGAGATAATCGTCGACAGCCCTACGAGCAGTACTTC,NA,TRBJ2-7,NA,TRBV20-1
CASSLPRDPNEQYF,TGTGCCAGCAGCTTACCCCGGGACCCCAATGAGCAGTACTTC,NA,TRBJ2-7,once,TRBV7-9
CASTGQGTSTDTQYF,TGTGCCAGCACCGGACAGGGGACGAGCACAGATACGCAGTATTTT,TRBD1,TRBJ2-3,few,TRBV6-1
CASSPPRGNSTDTQYF,TGTGCCAGCAGTCCCCCCCGGGGTAATAGCACAGATACGCAGTATTTT,NA,TRBJ2-3,many,TRBV12-3/TRBV12-4
CASSSHRQGPTEAFF,TGCGCCAGCAGCTCACACCGACAGGGGCCCACTGAAGCTTTCTTT,TRBD1,TRBJ1-1,NA,TRBV5-1
CASSYAERGTQYF,TGTGCCAGCAGTTACGCCGAGCGGGGGACCCAGTACTTC,TRBD2,TRBJ2-5,few,TRBV6-5
CSASEVAGVREQFF,TGCAGTGCTAGTGAGGTAGCGGGAGTACGTGAGCAGTTCTTC,TRBD2,TRBJ2-1,few,TRBV20-1
CASSFSPPDTQYF,TGCGCCAGCAGCTTTAGCCCCCCCGATACGCAGTATTTT,NA,TRBJ2-3,many,TRBV5-1
CASSPGRFGGYTF,TGTGCCAGCAGTCCCGGACGGTTTGGTGGCTACACCTTC,NA,TRBJ1-2,few,TRBV12-3/TRBV12-4
CASSQFPGGSYGYTF,TGCGCCAGCAGCCAATTCCCCGGGGGGAGCTATGGCTACACCTTC,NA,TRBJ1-2,few,TRBV4-1
CASSSGGFSNQPQHF,TGTGCCAGCAGTTCCGGTGGGTTTAGCAATCAGCCCCAGCATTTT,NA,TRBJ1-5,few,TRBV27
CASSALGGRYNEQFF,TGTGCCAGCAGCGCCTTGGGGGGCCGGTACAATGAGCAGTTCTTC,NA,TRBJ2-1,NA,TRBV9
CASSVFLRGASYEQFF,TGTGCCAGCAGCGTATTCTTGCGGGGGGCGTCTTATGAGCAGTTCTTC,TRBD2,TRBJ2-1,NA,TRBV9
CASSQDPGAGETQYF,TGTGCCAGCAGCCAAGATCCGGGGGCAGGGGAGACCCAGTACTTC,NA,TRBJ2-5,NA,TRBV3-1
CASNLGRMGTVSPYEQYF,TGTGCCAGCAACTTGGGTAGGATGGGGACAGTGTCACCCTACGAGCAGTACTTC,TRBD1,TRBJ2-7,NA,TRBV11-2
CASSPDLLRLSYNEQFF,TGTGCCAGCAGTCCCGACCTTTTGAGACTCTCCTACAATGAGCAGTTCTTC,NA,TRBJ2-1,NA,TRBV27
CASSLNSLGQGPTGELFF,TGTGCCAGCAGCCTGAATTCCCTGGGACAGGGGCCCACCGGGGAGCTGTTTTTT,TRBD1,TRBJ2-2,NA,TRBV4-2
CSVFRDRTEYSTDTQYF,TGCAGCGTCTTCCGGGACAGGACGGAATATAGCACAGATACGCAGTATTTT,TRBD1,TRBJ2-3,few,TRBV29-1
CASSVGIGGKTDTQYF,TGTGCCAGCAGCGTAGGGATAGGGGGCAAGACAGATACGCAGTATTTT,TRBD1,TRBJ2-3,NA,TRBV9
CATLAGDGNEQFF,TGTGCCACTCTAGCGGGAGATGGCAATGAGCAGTTCTTC,TRBD2,TRBJ2-1,few,TRBV28
CASSLVWRPSGNLATDTQYF,TGTGCCAGCAGTTTAGTATGGAGGCCTAGCGGGAACTTAGCCACAGATACGCAGTATTTT,TRBD2,TRBJ2-3,few,TRBV28
CATSRNSGEKLFF,TGTGCCACCAGCAGAAACTCGGGGGAAAAACTGTTTTTT,NA,TRBJ1-4,few,TRBV15
CASTPKGGNTEAFF,TGTGCCAGCACCCCGAAAGGAGGGAACACTGAAGCTTTCTTT,NA,TRBJ1-1,NA,TRBV6-6
CASSWGSGIPDTQYF,TGTGCCAGCAGCTGGGGTAGCGGGATCCCAGATACGCAGTATTTT,TRBD2,TRBJ2-3,many,TRBV11-2
CASSLHRGRATDTQYF,TGTGCCAGCAGCTTGCACAGGGGGCGCGCCACAGATACGCAGTATTTT,TRBD1,TRBJ2-3,NA,TRBV5-5
CSAHRRGWGRINSPLHF,TGCAGTGCTCACCGCAGGGGCTGGGGACGTATTAATTCACCCCTCCACTTT,NA,TRBJ1-6,NA,TRBV20-1
CASSLDGQIPSGSDSYEQYF,TGTGCCAGCAGCTTAGATGGGCAGATCCCTAGCGGGTCTGACTCCTACGAGCAGTACTTC,TRBD2,TRBJ2-7,few,TRBV11-2
CARSQNSGAKNIQYF,TGTGCCAGAAGCCAAAATAGCGGGGCCAAAAACATTCAGTACTTC,TRBD2,TRBJ2-4,NA,TRBV3-1
CASATTGYGTEAFF,TGTGCTAGTGCTACGACAGGGTACGGCACTGAAGCTTTCTTT,TRBD1,TRBJ1-1,NA,TRBV12-5
CASSSPYGAHNIYEQFF,TGTGCCAGCAGTTCCCCCTACGGAGCCCACAATATCTACGAGCAGTTCTTC,NA,TRBJ2-1,NA,TRBV6-5
CASSLRRNTIYF,TGCGCCAGCAGTCTGAGGAGGAACACCATATATTTT,NA,TRBJ1-3,NA,TRBV10-1
CSANQDRSSPLHF,TGCAGTGCTAATCAGGATCGGAGTTCACCCCTCCACTTT,NA,TRBJ1-6,few,TRBV20-1
CASSDSQGVGSAASMNEQYF,TGTGCCAGCAGTGACTCTCAGGGAGTGGGCTCAGCCGCCTCAATGAATGAGCAGTACTTC,NA,TRBJ2-7,NA,TRBV2
CASNTGGLMVEQFF,TGTGCCAGTAACACAGGGGGCCTAATGGTTGAGCAGTTCTTC,TRBD1,TRBJ2-1,few,TRBV19
CASSILDSSSYNEQFF,TGTGCCAGTAGTATTCTGGACAGTTCCTCCTACAATGAGCAGTTCTTC,NA,TRBJ2-1,NA,TRBV19
CASTQLGQGAQRYNSPLHF,TGTGCCAGCACTCAGCTAGGACAGGGGGCCCAAAGGTATAATTCACCCCTCCACTTT,TRBD1,TRBJ1-6,few,TRBV6-1
CASSYLGVEGYTF,TGTGCCAGCAGCTACTTAGGGGTGGAGGGCTACACCTTC,NA,TRBJ1-2,NA,TRBV3-1
CSARKGAYEQYF,TGCAGTGCTAGGAAGGGGGCCTACGAGCAGTACTTC,NA,TRBJ2-7,few,TRBV20-1
CATSFRTGGGYTF,TGTGCCACCAGCTTTCGGACAGGGGGAGGCTACACCTTC,TRBD1,TRBJ1-2,NA,TRBV15
CASSQEGRRKETQYF,TGTGCCAGCAGCCAAGAAGGGAGACGAAAAGAGACCCAGTACTTC,NA,TRBJ2-5,NA,TRBV3-1
CASSMGQAMNTEAFF,TGTGCCAGCAGTATGGGACAGGCCATGAACACTGAAGCTTTCTTT,TRBD1,TRBJ1-1,NA,TRBV27